These 14 T cell receptor beta chains share one sample of origin, sequenced in a study of cytomegalovirus exposure and HLA in healthy donors. In the PCR, 60 Vbeta and 13 Jbeta primers were used. Sequenced by immunoSEQ multiplex PCR; TCRdb stores in-frame clones only, minus some. Of 150,000 to 200,000 clones listed, over 70% were seen once; the top ten hold 1% to 1.5%. The sequencing input was PBMCs. Source of these receptors: a man in his fifties or sixties in good health and CMV-seropositive.

This clone was picked up one time. This chain joins TRBV28 and TRBJ1-5, with D possibly matching TRBD1 (6 bases). The V gene's germline CDR1 is MDHEN and CDR2 SYDVKM. V lost 5 bases and J 6 bases, leaving 20 bases between the germline ends. The CDR3 is 16 amino acids. The CDR3 DNA sequence: TGTGCCAGCAGTCCTCCGGGACATTTTATCCCTCAGCCCCAGCATTTT. Its translation: CASSPPGHFIPQPQHF.

The chain links TRBV5-1 to TRBJ1-2; maybe TRBD1 (5 bases). The CDR3 has 14 amino acids. V gave up 4 bases and J gave up 4 bases, with 14 bases separating them. CDR1 and CDR2 from the germline V gene are SGHRS and YFSETQ. This CDR3 reads CASSDPGGGYGYTF. The CDR3 nucleotides read TGCGCCAGCAGCGATCCCGGGGGTGGCTATGGCTACACCTTC.

V usage is TRBV6-1 and J usage is TRBJ2-1, with 7 positions matching TRBD1. The CDR3 sequence is 14 residues long. V gave up 6 bases and J gave up 0 bases; unmatched junction bases: 2. The germline gives CDR1 MNHNS, CDR2 SASEGT. The CDR3 DNA reads as TGTGCCAGCAGGACAGGGTCCTCCTACAATGAGCAGTTCTTC. It encodes CASRTGSSYNEQFF.

This clone appeared a few times. This sequence joins TRBV30 and TRBJ1-1; D might be TRBD1 (5 bases). This CDR3 has 14 residues. Trimming removed 5 bases at V and 1 base at J, with 14 bases between. Germline assignment: CDR1 GTSNPN and CDR2 SVGIG (reference sequence). The CDR3 protein is CAWGPGLRNTEAFF. The CDR3 DNA reads TGTGCCTGGGGCCCGGGACTTCGGAACACTGAAGCTTTCTTT.

V usage is TRBV30 and J usage is TRBJ1-2; 11 bases are shared with TRBD1. V lost 3 bases, J lost 5 bases, and 2 bases stayed unmatched. The germline CDR1 and CDR2 sequences are GTSNPN and SVGIG (reference sequence). CDR3 length equals 13 residues. CDR3 bases: TGTGCCTGGAGAGGGACAGGGGGGTATGGCTACACCTTC. As protein: CAWRGTGGYGYTF.

V is TRBV6-5 and J is TRBJ2-7, with D perhaps TRBD2 (6 bases). The CDR3 runs 13 residues. Trimming left V 3 bases short and J 2 bases short, with 8 bases between. CDR1 is MNHEY and CDR2 is SVGAGI in the germline V gene. The CDR3 coding sequence is TGTGCCAGCAGTTATCAGCGGGCCTACGAGCAGTACTTC. This encodes CASSYQRAYEQYF.

This chain joins TRBV4-1 and TRBJ2-7; TRBD2 matches at 12 bases. Germline lookup yields CDR1 MGHRA and CDR2 YSYEKL. The CDR3 loop spans 15 amino acids. V dropped 4 bases and J dropped 3; count of bases not matched to a gene: 4. CDR3 DNA: TGCGCCAGCAGCCCCTGGACTAGCGGGGACTACGAGCAGTACTTC. Encoded protein: CASSPWTSGDYEQYF.

The chain joins TRBV6-1 to TRBJ1-2; TRBD1 might be the D (5 bases). CDR1 MNHNS and CDR2 SASEGT come from the germline V gene. The CDR3 consists of 13 residues. V lost 7 bases and J 4 bases, leaving 13 bases between the germline ends. The CDR3 spells CASNSRGTYGYTF. The CDR3 DNA is TGTGCCAGCAACTCCCGGGGGACCTATGGCTACACCTTC.

This clone turned up a few times. V and J are TRBV7-3 and TRBJ2-3; tentatively, D is TRBD1 (5 bases). CDR1 and CDR2 from the germline V gene are SGHTA and FQGTGA. V was trimmed by 0 bases and J by 2 bases, leaving 9 bases between them. The CDR3 has 15 amino acids. The CDR3 DNA sequence: TGTGCCAGCAGCTTAACGGCAGGGCCCACAGATACGCAGTATTTT. It is translated as CASSLTAGPTDTQYF.

V is TRBV29-1 and J is TRBJ2-1, with D possibly matching TRBD1 (5 bases). The CDR3 extends over 11 amino acids. From germline, CDR1 is SQVTM and CDR2 ANQGSEA. V was trimmed by 7 bases and J by 2 bases, leaving 6 bases between them. CDR3 coding DNA: TGCAGCGGACAGACCTACAATGAGCAGTTCTTC. The encoded protein is CSGQTYNEQFF.

The chain uses TRBV9 and TRBJ2-1, with TRBD1 as a possible D gene (6 bases). V gave up 2 bases and J gave up 3 bases, with 12 bases separating them. From germline, CDR1 is SGDLS and CDR2 YYNGEE. This CDR3 has 15 amino acids. CDR3 sequence reads: CASSVRQDFYNEQFF. The CDR3, as DNA: TGTGCCAGCAGCGTTAGACAGGATTTCTACAATGAGCAGTTCTTC.

This clone was seen a few times. The chain links TRBV6-5 to TRBJ1-2, with TRBD1 matching over 7 bases. Germline CDR1 reads MNHEY; CDR2 reads SVGAGI. Trimming removed 2 bases from V and 3 bases from J; junction bases left unmatched: 6. This CDR3 has 15 residues. The CDR3 region has the DNA TGTGCCAGCAGTTACGAGACAGGGCAGTACTATGGCTACACCTTC. This encodes CASSYETGQYYGYTF.

V is TRBV10-3 and J is TRBJ1-2; 8 nucleotides agree with TRBD1. There are 12 residues in the CDR3. Germline V CDR1 and CDR2: ENHRY, SYGVKD. The V and J ends lost 7 bases and 8 bases, in that order; junction bases with no gene match: 6. For the CDR3, the DNA is TGTGCCATCACCAACAGGGGGTACGGCTACACCTTC. Residues: CAITNRGYGYTF.

The chain combines TRBV7-6 with TRBJ2-2; 7 bases match TRBD2. CDR3 length equals 16 residues. Germline CDR1 and CDR2: SGHVS and FNYEAQ. V lost 2 bases to trimming and J lost 4 bases; unmatched junction nucleotides: 7. CDR3 DNA: TGTGCCAGCAGCTTATTAAGCGGGGACGCCACCGGGGAGCTGTTTTTT. It codes for CASSLLSGDATGELFF.